The T cell receptor beta chain described here comes from a study of cytomegalovirus exposure and HLA in healthy donors. Findings and caveats of the study: Most CMV-associated TCR beta chains appeared HLA-restricted in a later analysis. There were some public TCRs occurring in many donors, but most TCR sequences were rare.

A multiplex PCR was run with 60 Vbeta primers and 13 Jbeta primers. Libraries were prepared by immunoSEQ multiplex PCR; TCRdb keeps only in-frame clonotypes and omits some of them. The table has about 130,000 clones, 70% to 85% seen once. This clone was detected only a few times. What it binds is unknown. CDR1 and CDR2 (germline): SGDLS, YYNGEE. The CDR3 covers 14 residues. V gave up 3 bases and J gave up 4 bases; unmatched junction bases: 6. Sequencing was performed on PBMCs. The rearrangement links TRBV9 to TRBJ1-2; 7 bases line up with TRBD1. This clonotype originated in a man aged 40-50 years in good health and CMV-seropositive. The CDR3 nucleotides read TGTGCCAGCAGCGCCGCGGGACAGCCCTATGGCTACACCTTC. Protein sequence: CASSAAGQPYGYTF.